These T cell receptor beta chains were read from a single sample in a study of cytomegalovirus exposure and HLA in healthy donors. The method was immunoSEQ multiplex PCR; TCRdb's version includes in-frame clones alone and lacks a portion of them. The table records roughly 100,000 clones, roughly 80% of them present only once. The sequencing input was PBMCs. Source of these receptors: a man aged 45 to 65 in good health and CMV-seropositive. CDR3s include the opening cysteine and the closing phenylalanine or tryptophan. Each record gives: CDR3 length, J gene, clone size, D gene, V gene, CDR3 protein, CDR3 DNA. A D gene is named only where the DNA matches it firmly. Expanded clones are given a class, and other clones once, few, many or no size at all.

len: 12; j_gene: TRBJ1-2; abundance: NA; d_gene: TRBD1; v_gene: TRBV6-5; CDR3aa: CASGTGISGYTF; CDR3nt: TGTGCCAGCGGGACAGGGATCTCTGGCTACACCTTC
len: 16; j_gene: TRBJ2-2; abundance: NA; d_gene: TRBD2; v_gene: TRBV5-6; CDR3aa: CASSWGLARNTGELFF; CDR3nt: TGTGCCAGCAGCTGGGGACTAGCGAGGAACACCGGGGAGCTGTTTTTT
len: 15; j_gene: TRBJ2-2; abundance: once; d_gene: NA; v_gene: TRBV5-1; CDR3aa: CASSLSTGGAGELFF; CDR3nt: TGCGCCAGCAGCTTGAGCACAGGGGGGGCCGGGGAGCTGTTTTTT
len: 15; j_gene: TRBJ2-7; abundance: few; d_gene: NA; v_gene: TRBV6-5; CDR3aa: CASSFRGLGPYEQYF; CDR3nt: TGTGCCAGCAGTTTCCGGGGACTGGGACCCTACGAGCAGTACTTC
len: 16; j_gene: TRBJ2-7; abundance: NA; d_gene: NA; v_gene: TRBV18; CDR3aa: CASSPPGGWGQNEQYF; CDR3nt: TGTGCCAGCTCACCACCGGGCGGCTGGGGCCAGAATGAGCAGTACTTC
len: 16; j_gene: TRBJ2-1; abundance: NA; d_gene: TRBD2; v_gene: TRBV28; CDR3aa: CASRWTSGAFYNEQFF; CDR3nt: TGTGCCAGCAGGTGGACTAGCGGGGCTTTCTACAATGAGCAGTTCTTC
len: 14; j_gene: TRBJ2-7; abundance: NA; d_gene: NA; v_gene: TRBV7-6; CDR3aa: CASSLEGQSYEQYF; CDR3nt: TGTGCCAGCAGCTTGGAGGGGCAGAGCTACGAGCAGTACTTC
len: 15; j_gene: TRBJ2-1; abundance: NA; d_gene: TRBD2; v_gene: TRBV5-1; CDR3aa: CASSAGTTSYNEQFF; CDR3nt: TGCGCCAGCAGCGCCGGGACTACCAGCTACAATGAGCAGTTCTTC
len: 19; j_gene: TRBJ2-3; abundance: NA; d_gene: TRBD2; v_gene: TRBV5-1; CDR3aa: CASSLAGTSGSGSTDTQYF; CDR3nt: TGCGCCAGCAGCTTGGCAGGGACTAGCGGGAGTGGGAGCACAGATACGCAGTATTTT
len: 15; j_gene: TRBJ2-1; abundance: NA; d_gene: NA; v_gene: TRBV5-4; CDR3aa: CASSLTVLSYNEQFF; CDR3nt: TGTGCCAGCAGCTTGACAGTGCTCTCCTACAATGAGCAGTTCTTC
len: 17; j_gene: TRBJ2-7; abundance: NA; d_gene: TRBD2; v_gene: TRBV5-1; CDR3aa: CASSLGLAGGPPHEQYF; CDR3nt: TGCGCCAGCAGCTTGGGACTAGCGGGAGGGCCCCCCCACGAGCAGTACTTC
len: 10; j_gene: TRBJ2-7; abundance: NA; d_gene: NA; v_gene: TRBV21-1; CDR3aa: CASHRGEQYF; CDR3nt: TGTGCCAGCCATCGGGGCGAGCAGTACTTC
len: 15; j_gene: TRBJ2-4; abundance: NA; d_gene: TRBD1; v_gene: TRBV2; CDR3aa: CASRGTGGGKNIQYF; CDR3nt: TGTGCCAGCAGGGGGACAGGGGGCGGCAAAAACATTCAGTACTTC
len: 13; j_gene: TRBJ2-7; abundance: NA; d_gene: NA; v_gene: TRBV7-9; CDR3aa: CAVEGGQSYEQYF; CDR3nt: TGTGCCGTAGAAGGAGGACAGTCCTACGAGCAGTACTTC
len: 13; j_gene: TRBJ1-2; abundance: NA; d_gene: NA; v_gene: TRBV7-6; CDR3aa: CASSRALQEGYTF; CDR3nt: TGTGCCAGCAGCCGGGCCTTACAGGAAGGCTACACCTTC
len: 15; j_gene: TRBJ2-7; abundance: NA; d_gene: TRBD2; v_gene: TRBV2; CDR3aa: CASSVVAGGVHEQYF; CDR3nt: TGTGCCAGCAGTGTAGTGGCGGGAGGGGTCCACGAGCAGTACTTC
len: 14; j_gene: TRBJ1-5; abundance: once; d_gene: TRBD1; v_gene: TRBV28; CDR3aa: CASSIGTGDQPQHF; CDR3nt: TGTGCCAGCAGTATAGGGACAGGGGATCAGCCCCAGCATTTT
len: 16; j_gene: TRBJ2-6; abundance: NA; d_gene: NA; v_gene: TRBV29-1; CDR3aa: CSVAGHRNSGANVLTF; CDR3nt: TGCAGCGTTGCGGGACACCGGAACTCTGGGGCCAACGTCCTGACTTTC
len: 16; j_gene: TRBJ2-1; abundance: once; d_gene: TRBD2; v_gene: TRBV6-5; CDR3aa: CASSSLAGGGYNEQFF; CDR3nt: TGTGCCAGCAGTTCATTAGCGGGGGGTGGGTACAATGAGCAGTTCTTC
len: 13; j_gene: TRBJ2-1; abundance: NA; d_gene: NA; v_gene: TRBV28; CDR3aa: CASSTGQYNEQFF; CDR3nt: TGTGCCAGCAGTACCGGACAGTACAATGAGCAGTTCTTC
len: 15; j_gene: TRBJ2-1; abundance: NA; d_gene: NA; v_gene: TRBV7-9; CDR3aa: CASSLAQGRVDEQFF; CDR3nt: TGTGCCAGCAGCTTAGCTCAGGGGAGGGTCGATGAGCAGTTCTTC
len: 12; j_gene: TRBJ1-1; abundance: NA; d_gene: NA; v_gene: TRBV30; CDR3aa: CAWIRANTEAFF; CDR3nt: TGTGCCTGGATCAGGGCGAACACTGAAGCTTTCTTT
len: 15; j_gene: TRBJ2-7; abundance: NA; d_gene: TRBD2; v_gene: TRBV7-8; CDR3aa: CASSLVGLAGVEQYF; CDR3nt: TGTGCCAGCAGCCTAGTGGGACTAGCGGGAGTCGAGCAGTACTTC
len: 18; j_gene: TRBJ2-6; abundance: NA; d_gene: TRBD2; v_gene: TRBV5-4; CDR3aa: CASSFAGERLGGANVLTF; CDR3nt: TGTGCCAGCAGCTTTGCGGGAGAACGTCTAGGTGGGGCCAACGTCCTGACTTTC
len: 14; j_gene: TRBJ2-5; abundance: few; d_gene: NA; v_gene: TRBV15; CDR3aa: CATSRDISQETQYF; CDR3nt: TGTGCCACCAGCAGAGATATCTCCCAAGAGACCCAGTACTTC
len: 14; j_gene: TRBJ2-7; abundance: NA; d_gene: TRBD1; v_gene: TRBV6-5; CDR3aa: CASTRTGRSYEQYF; CDR3nt: TGTGCCAGCACCCGGACAGGGCGTTCCTACGAGCAGTACTTC
len: 13; j_gene: TRBJ2-7; abundance: NA; d_gene: TRBD1; v_gene: TRBV19; CDR3aa: CASSMGQGYEQYF; CDR3nt: TGTGCCAGTAGTATGGGACAGGGCTACGAGCAGTACTTC